Presented here are 23 T cell receptor beta chains from one specimen sequenced in a study of control samples from healthy donors and cancer patients. Sequencing was performed with immunoSEQ multiplex PCR; in TCRdb, only in-frame clones are kept and a portion is missing. Of some 160,000 clones detected, approximately 90% appear once; the ten largest clones hold 0.68%. Sample: blood. Every receptor here comes from a woman aged 30 to 39 in good health.

The V gene is TRBV5-1, the J gene TRBJ2-7; TRBD1 or TRBD2 may be the D gene (5 bases each). This CDR3 contains 12 residues. V lost 4 bases, J lost 3 bases, and 8 bases lay in between. The germline gives CDR1 SGHRS, CDR2 YFSETQ. In DNA, the CDR3 is TGCGCCAGCAGCCGGGACGACTACGAGCAGTACTTC. Encoded protein: CASSRDDYEQYF.

The chain recombines TRBV9 with TRBJ2-7; either TRBD1 or TRBD2 may fit D (5 bases each). Looked up from germline, CDR1 is SGDLS and CDR2 is YYNGEE. The CDR3 is made up of 15 amino acids. The V end lost 4 bases, the J end lost 2 bases, and 16 bases lay between the germline ends. CDR3 amino acids: CASSPAGTLTYEQYF. As DNA, the CDR3 is TGTGCCAGCAGCCCTGCCGGGACGCTCACCTACGAGCAGTACTTC.

CDR3 in amino acids: CASSSRGGMGDTQYF. DNA for the CDR3: TGTGCCAGCAGCTCCCGGGGCGGCATGGGAGATACGCAGTATTTT. The chain links TRBV7-6 to TRBJ2-3; perhaps D is TRBD1 or TRBD2 (5 bases each). The germline V gene encodes CDR1 SGHVS and CDR2 FNYEAQ. The CDR3 loop spans 15 amino acids. V was shortened by 4 bases and J by 5 bases, with 16 bases between the two germline ends.

This chain connects TRBV6-1 to TRBJ1-1; D gene uncertain. The CDR3 extends over 13 amino acids. V lost 7 bases, J lost 2 bases, and 11 bases lay in between. CDR1 is MNHNS, CDR2 SASEGT, per germline. The CDR3 region has the DNA TGTGCCAGCACCGTCGGGAGTAACACTGAAGCTTTCTTT. Protein sequence: CASTVGSNTEAFF.

V is TRBV4-1 and J is TRBJ1-2, with 10 bases that match TRBD1. The CDR3 has 16 residues. V trimming: 4 bases; J trimming: 7 bases; junction bases outside the gene matches: 12. Germline values: CDR1 MGHRA, CDR2 YSYEKL. CDR3 protein: CASSRMEFGTGAGYTF. Here the CDR3 DNA reads TGCGCCAGCAGCCGAATGGAGTTTGGGACAGGGGCTGGCTACACCTTC.

This clone is a singleton in its sample. The rearrangement uses TRBV3-1 (or the pseudogene TRBV3-2) and TRBJ1-5; possibly TRBD1 for D (5 bases). CDR1 is LGHDT, CDR2 YNNKEL, per germline (reference sequence). The V gene lost 0 bases and the J gene lost 7 bases, with 13 bases spanning the gap. CDR3 length equals 15 residues. The CDR3 region has the DNA TGTGCCAGCAGCCAAGATTCATGGGGGAGGCAGCCCCAGCATTTT. Amino acid sequence: CASSQDSWGRQPQHF.

The rearrangement joins TRBV5-6 to TRBJ1-2, with 11 bases matching TRBD1. The CDR3 loop spans 14 amino acids. Trimming at V came to 3 bases and at J to 7 bases, leaving 5 bases not matched to a gene. Germline CDR1 SGHDT, CDR2 YYEEEE. The chain's CDR3 is CASSWTGTGGGYTF. CDR3 bases: TGTGCCAGCAGCTGGACCGGGACAGGGGGTGGCTACACCTTC.

The V gene is TRBV4-1, the J gene TRBJ2-7; 11 bases line up with TRBD2. Germline CDR1 reads MGHRA; CDR2 reads YSYEKL. There are 16 residues in the CDR3. Losses at the gene ends were 5 bases for V and 0 bases for J; bases not matched to a gene: 6. CDR3 nucleotide sequence: TGCGCCAGCAGCGAAAGACTAGCGGGGACCTCCTACGAGCAGTACTTC. Its translation is CASSERLAGTSYEQYF.

V is TRBV20-1 and J is TRBJ2-7; TRBD2 might be the D (6 bases). V was trimmed by 3 bases and J by 2 bases, leaving 14 bases between them. The CDR3 extends over 14 amino acids. Germline lookup yields CDR1 DFQATT and CDR2 SNEGSKA (reference sequence). CDR3 nucleotide sequence: TGCAGTGCTAGTAGTCCGGGAGCGACCTACGAGCAGTACTTC. This sequence encodes CSASSPGATYEQYF.

V and J are TRBV11-2 and TRBJ2-7; 7 positions agree with TRBD2. CDR1 and CDR2 from the germline V gene are SGHAT and FQNNGV. The CDR3 runs to 16 residues. Trimming cost V 1 base and J 6 bases; bases outside gene matches: 12. The CDR3 loop is CASSLVGSSRELEQYF. The CDR3 region has the DNA TGTGCCAGCAGCTTAGTGGGGTCCTCGCGGGAGCTCGAGCAGTACTTC.

This rearrangement joins TRBV5-6 to TRBJ1-6, with a tentative D call TRBD1 (5 bases). From germline, CDR1 is SGHDT and CDR2 YYEEEE. CDR3 length: 14 amino acids. V was shortened by 4 bases and J by 6 bases, with 11 bases between the two germline ends. In nucleotides, the CDR3 is TGTGCCAGCAGCCCGGGACCGAGTAATTCACCCCTCCACTTT. Protein: CASSPGPSNSPLHF.

This chain joins TRBV7-9 and TRBJ2-2, with D perhaps matching TRBD2 (5 bases). The CDR3 extends over 15 amino acids. CDR1 and CDR2 from the germline V gene are SEHNR and FQNEAQ (reference sequence). Trimming cost V 3 bases and J 1 base, with 9 bases left between them. The CDR3 DNA reads as TGTGCCAGCAGCTTTGTGGCGGGGAACACCGGGGAGCTGTTTTTT. This gives the protein CASSFVAGNTGELFF.

The CDR3 here is CASSSGHTKREAFF. CDR3 nucleotides: TGTGCCAGCAGCTCGGGACATACGAAGAGGGAAGCTTTCTTT. V is TRBV6-5 and J is TRBJ1-1, with D possibly being TRBD1 (6 bases). The V gene lost 6 bases and the J gene lost 8 bases, with 19 bases spanning the gap. The CDR3 covers 14 residues. The germline V gene has CDR1 MNHEY and CDR2 SVGAGI.

The rearrangement links TRBV6-2 or TRBV6-3 to TRBJ2-2; 12 bases agree with TRBD2. Looked up from germline, CDR1 is MNHEY and CDR2 is SVGEGT. V was pared by 2 bases and J by 3 bases, with 7 bases of the junction left unmatched. The CDR3 runs 18 residues. CDR3 region: CASSYDATSGSYTGELFF. For the CDR3, the DNA is TGTGCCAGCAGTTACGATGCGACTAGCGGGAGCTACACCGGGGAGCTGTTTTTT.

This clone showed up just once. The rearrangement joins TRBV7-9 to TRBJ2-1; possibly TRBD2 for D (6 bases). V was trimmed by 5 bases and J by 5 bases, leaving 13 bases between them. CDR1 and CDR2 from the germline V gene are SEHNR and FQNEAQ (reference sequence). The CDR3 extends over 14 amino acids. CDR3 residues: CASSPRDFHNEQFF. The CDR3 nucleotides are TGTGCCAGCAGCCCCCGGGACTTCCACAATGAGCAGTTCTTC.

The chain recombines TRBV28 with TRBJ2-4; D gene uncertain. V was clipped by 3 bases and J by 0 bases, with 9 bases between them. This CDR3 has 15 amino acids. Germline CDR1 reads MDHEN; CDR2 reads SYDVKM. The CDR3 region has the DNA TGTGCCAGCAGTTTCTGGGATGGAGCCAAAAACATTCAGTACTTC. This sequence encodes CASSFWDGAKNIQYF.

The chain employs TRBV28 and TRBJ2-7, with 9 bases fitting TRBD1. CDR1 and CDR2 from the germline V gene are MDHEN and SYDVKM. The CDR3 spans 13 residues. With V trimmed by 6 bases and J by 3 bases, 3 bases remained unmatched. In nucleotides, the CDR3 is TGTGCCAGCAGACCGGGACAGGGCTACGAGCAGTACTTC. Protein product: CASRPGQGYEQYF.

This chain uses TRBV7-9 with TRBJ2-1; 7 bases align to TRBD1. The CDR3 consists of 16 residues. Trimming cost V 5 bases and J 7 bases; bases outside gene matches: 14. From germline, CDR1 is SEHNR and CDR2 FQNEAQ (reference sequence). CDR3 loop: CASSTQIDRVGNEQFF. The CDR3, as DNA: TGTGCCAGCAGCACTCAGATAGACAGGGTTGGGAATGAGCAGTTCTTC.

The gene calls are TRBV7-2 and TRBJ1-2, with D tentatively TRBD1 (6 bases). CDR3 length: 14 residues. Germline lookup yields CDR1 SGHTA and CDR2 FQGNSA. V lost 5 bases, J lost 4 bases, and 14 bases lay in between. The CDR3 DNA reads TGTGCCAGCAGCCCCAGACAGGTCTTCTATGGCTACACCTTC. Amino acid sequence: CASSPRQVFYGYTF. The full variable domain, with the rest looked up from reference TRBV7-2 and TRBJ1-2, is GAGVSQSPSNKVTEKGKDVELRCDPISGHTALYWYRQSLGQGLEFLIYFQGNSAPDKSGLPSDRFSAERTGGSVSTLTIQRTQQEDSAVYLCASSPRQVFYGYTFGSGTRLTVV.

This clone was observed a handful of times. The chain carries TRBV28 and TRBJ1-2; perhaps TRBD1 as D (5 bases). CDR1 and CDR2 (germline): MDHEN, SYDVKM. This CDR3 contains 13 residues. The ends were cut back, 9 bases at V and 10 bases at J, with 21 bases in the middle. CDR3 residues: CASNMGVTMDYTF. The CDR3 nucleotides read TGTGCCAGTAACATGGGGGTTACTATGGACTACACCTTC.

V is TRBV6-6 and J is TRBJ1-6; TRBD1 aligns across 9 bases. Germline CDR1 and CDR2: MNHNY and SVGAGI (reference sequence). V was clipped by 6 bases and J by 6 bases; unmatched bases: 9. The CDR3 runs to 16 residues. Here the CDR3 reads CASSRTGTGLNSPLHF. The CDR3 DNA follows: TGTGCCAGCAGCCGAACGGGGACAGGGCTTAATTCACCCCTCCACTTT.

The chain links TRBV6-5 to TRBJ1-1, with D tentatively TRBD1 (6 bases). Trimming shortened V by 4 bases and J by 3 bases, and 9 bases separated the two germline ends. The germline V gene has CDR1 MNHEY and CDR2 SVGAGI. The CDR3 is made up of 13 amino acids. CDR3 DNA sequence: TGTGCCAGCAGTTCGAGGGGGGACACTGAAGCTTTCTTT. It translates to CASSSRGDTEAFF.

This rearrangement joins TRBV7-6 to TRBJ2-3, with 12 bases aligning to TRBD2. This CDR3 is 16 amino acids long. V was clipped by 4 bases and J by 5 bases; unmatched bases: 7. Germline CDR1 is SGHVS and CDR2 is FNYEAQ. The CDR3 region is CASSSLAGGQGDTQYF. CDR3 coding DNA: TGTGCCAGCAGCTCGCTAGCGGGAGGGCAAGGAGATACGCAGTATTTT.